The 8 T cell receptor beta chains presented below share a single source sample, sequenced in a study of blood T cell repertoires in COVID-19. The repertoire was sequenced with immunoSEQ multiplex PCR; TCRdb's copy has only in-frame clones and lacks some. The sample lists about 220,000 clones; approximately 85% were seen once. The specimen sequenced was peripheral blood. The receptors derive from a man aged 50-60 years who had recovered from COVID-19.

This clone was detected once. The V gene is TRBV21-1, the J gene TRBJ1-1; TRBD1 reflects the table's D call only, with no check against the DNA. TRBV21-1 is noted as a pseudogene. The CDR3 runs 14 residues. The DNA for the CDR3 is TGTGCCAGCAGCAAACAGGGATGGAGCACTGAAGCTTTCTTT. Translating it yields CASSKQGWSTEAFF.

The rearrangement joins TRBV7-8 to TRBJ2-6; perhaps TRBD2 as D (5 bases). The ends were cut back, 1 base at V and 0 bases at J, with 16 bases in the middle. This CDR3 has 19 residues. The germline CDR1 and CDR2 sequences are SGHVS and FQNEAQ. Written as DNA, the CDR3 is TGTGCCAGCAGCTTAGTCGAGGGAATACCAGGCTCTGGGGCCAACGTCCTGACTTTC. It specifies CASSLVEGIPGSGANVLTF.

This chain joins TRBV6-5 and TRBJ2-3; D is perhaps TRBD2 (6 bases). The CDR3 is made up of 16 amino acids. The germline V gene encodes CDR1 MNHEY and CDR2 SVGAGI. Trimming took off 0 bases at V and 7 bases at J, with 17 bases between the two ends. The CDR3 coding sequence is TGTGCCAGCAGTTACTCGCGGGAAGGGGTCCGCAATACGCAGTATTTT. Translated: CASSYSREGVRNTQYF.

This clone was detected only once. J is TRBJ1-6 and V is TRBV19; 10 positions match TRBD1. Per germline, CDR1 LNHDA and CDR2 SQIVND (reference sequence). The CDR3 has 14 amino acids. The ends lost 5 bases at V and 8 bases at J; junction bases unmatched: 3. The CDR3 spells CASSGGQGYSPLHF. In nucleotides, the CDR3 is TGTGCCAGTAGTGGGGGACAGGGGTATTCACCCCTCCACTTT.

This chain connects TRBV7-9 to TRBJ2-5; possible D gene TRBD2, 6 bases. The V gene's germline CDR1 is SEHNR and CDR2 FQNEAQ (reference sequence). The CDR3 consists of 15 residues. V was clipped by 4 bases and J by 2 bases, with 14 bases between them. The CDR3 sequence is CASSSTGVRQETQYF. The CDR3 nucleotides read TGTGCCAGCAGCTCGACGGGGGTCCGACAAGAGACCCAGTACTTC.

The rearrangement uses TRBV30 and TRBJ2-7, with D maybe TRBD2 (6 bases). CDR3 length equals 10 residues. Germline CDR1 is GTSNPN and CDR2 is SVGIG (reference sequence). The DNA for the CDR3 is TGTGCGGGGGGTACCCACGAGCAGTACTTC. This gives the protein CAGGTHEQYF. The full variable domain, rest sourced from reference TRBV30 and TRBJ2-7, is SQTIHQWPATLVQPVGSPLSLECTVEGTSNPNLYWYRQAAGRGLQLLFYSVGIGQISSEVPQNLSASRPQDRQFILSSKKLLLSDSGFYLCAGGTHEQYFGPGTRLTVT.

In this sample, this clone turned up a few times. The CDR3 coding sequence is TGTGCCAGCAGCTTAGGGGGACTAGCGGCAACCTACGAGCAGTACTTC. It encodes CASSLGGLAATYEQYF. The chain uses TRBV7-9 and TRBJ2-7; 11 nucleotides match TRBD2. There are 16 residues in the CDR3. Germline CDR1 is SEHNR and CDR2 is FQNEAQ (reference sequence). Trimming removed 1 base from V and 2 bases from J; junction bases left unmatched: 4. The whole variable domain, filled in from reference TRBV7-9 and TRBJ2-7, reads DTGVSQNPRHKITKRGQNVTFRCDPISEHNRLYWYRQTLGQGPEFLTYFQNEAQLEKSRLLSDRFSAERPKGSFSTLEIQRTEQGDSAMYLCASSLGGLAATYEQYFGPGTRLTVT.

V and J are TRBV12-2 and TRBJ1-4. TRBV12-2 is a recognized pseudogene. The CDR3 is 16 residues long. In nucleotides, the CDR3 is TGTGCAAGTCGCTCCACAGGGTCCGGGCGGGAGGAAAAACTGTTTTTT. This sequence encodes CASRSTGSGREEKLFF.